The present T cell receptor beta chain was sequenced within a study of T cell changes during pregnancy in multiple sclerosis. The germline gives CDR1 SGHAT, CDR2 FQDESV (reference sequence). CDR3 length: 15 amino acids. With 3 bases removed from V and 6 bases from J, the gap between germline ends came to 15 bases. The protocol was immunoSEQ multiplex PCR, while the TCRdb copy is restricted to in-frame clones and leaves out a portion. The table includes some 57,000 clones, about 90% detected once. This TCR derives from a female donor in good health, enrolled as a control in a pregnancy study. This specimen consisted of peripheral blood, obtained in the first trimester of pregnancy. The rearrangement joins TRBV11-1 to TRBJ2-1; possible D gene TRBD1, 5 bases. The DNA of the CDR3 is TGTGCCAGCAGCTTCCCAGGGTCCCTAAGCAATGAGCAGTTCTTC. Its protein product is CASSFPGSLSNEQFF.